This entry describes one TCR beta chain. This entry belongs to a study of T cell responses to AZD1222 COVID-19 vaccine. There are 15 residues in the CDR3. V was pared by 8 bases and J by 1 base, with 9 bases of the junction left unmatched. Per germline, CDR1 MNHEY and CDR2 SMNVEV (reference sequence). Measured with immunoSEQ multiplex PCR; TCRdb has only the in-frame clones, and not every one. The sample holds under 130,000 clones, approximately 87% seen once. The V gene is TRBV27, the J gene TRBJ2-3; 7 bases are a match to TRBD2. The sequence was collected from an adult in good health. Sequencing was performed on peripheral blood, taken on day 0 of AZD1222 vaccination. This CDR3 reads CASGRREFGTDTQYF. The CDR3, as DNA: TGTGCCAGCGGCCGGCGGGAGTTCGGCACAGATACGCAGTATTTT.